Given below is one T cell receptor (beta chain) in context. What it recognizes is unknown. The data derive from a study of CXCR3-negative and CXCR3-positive naive CD8 T cells. General study points: Because surface CD5 did not distinguish the naive subsets, TCR strength was inferred from TRB CDR3 properties. Greater hydrophobicity was found in TRB CDR3s of CXCR3-positive naive cells than of CXCR3-negative naive cells.

Preparation of TRB cDNA libraries relied on 5' RACE carrying UMI labels. TCRdb re-called the 5' RACE reads and gives one entry per CDR3 protein, without DNA. The table lists some 120,000 distinct CDR3 sequences. Germline CDR1 is SEHNR and CDR2 is FQNEAQ (reference sequence). The CDR3 sequence is 13 residues long. This TCR was sampled from a human donor in good health. Some clones in this sample may be carry-over from other donors' samples. Sequenced: naive CXCR3+ CD8+ T cells from blood. Subset: CD45RO-CCR7+CD27+CD95- naive CD8+ T cells expressing CXCR3 (TNR3+). This chain joins TRBV7-9 and TRBJ2-7; TCRdb reports TRBD1, a call that lacks DNA to check it against. This CDR3 is CASSLGAGTEQYF.